This T cell receptor (beta chain) was profiled in a study of T cells in Graves' hyperthyroidism and ophthalmopathy (dated by TCRdb to between 2019 and 2020). Context from the whole study: Peripheral blood samples were taken at the time of initial diagnosis, prior to any treatment. To identify distinguishing TCR V-J signatures, a discovery cohort of about 100 patients was used, comprising 43 with Graves' ophthalmopathy and around 57 with stable Graves' hyperthyroidism. Whether ophthalmopathy could be predicted prospectively was tested in an independent validation cohort made up of under 20 hyperthyroidism patients plus 17 patients who later progressed to ophthalmopathy. The 100 or so discovery patients were divided at random into training and test sets in a 7:3 ratio. The study also compared thyroid tissue and blood T-cell repertoires from several Graves' hyperthyroidism patients. Following sampling, methimazole starting at 30 mg daily was given to hyperthyroidism patients, and high-dose intravenous methylprednisolone was given to ophthalmopathy patients. The paper reports TCR Vbeta CDR3 sequencing of more than 120 peripheral blood samples: under 45 ophthalmopathy, fewer than 80 hyperthyroidism and about 17 progressor patients.

As encoded in the germline V gene, CDR1 is MNHNS while CDR2 is SASEGT. The CDR3 covers 16 residues, taking in both the cysteine and the phenylalanine. Of the read, only the CDR3 DNA is kept; its 48 bases are in frame from base 1. V and J lose 2 bases and 1 base, and a span of 14 bases separates them. This clonotype was counted at least ten times. Its antigen is unknown. Base quality data are lacking; no much larger clone is found one base away. Stable Graves' hyperthyroidism was defined as no progression to ophthalmopathy during 18 months of follow-up. Hyperthyroidism patients were newly diagnosed, with disease duration under 2 months, and aged 18 to 65 years. Exclusion was applied to patients with uncontrolled infections, other autoimmune diseases, pregnancy or lactation. Clinical symptoms, serum thyroxine and TRAb, thyroid ultrasound, and orbital computed tomography formed the basis for the diagnoses. PBMCs were separated from roughly 9.6 ml of fresh peripheral blood using Ficoll-Paque density gradient centrifugation. Total RNA was extracted with Trizol reagent, and quality was checked on an Agilent 2100 Bioanalyzer.

TCR beta CDR3 regions were amplified from RNA transcripts. The first round of RT-PCR for the TCR CDR3 was performed with the HTBI primer set and the Qiagen OneStep RT-PCR kit. The libraries were constructed in a second round of multiplex PCR and then size-selected and purified. Paired-end sequencing of the libraries was performed with 100 bp reads on an Illumina HiSeq2000. As for the authors' bioinformatics: SOAPnuke was used to process the raw data, removing reads that contained adapters or uncalled bases, had a mean Phred below 15, or lacked an exact match to the constant primer or identifier. High-quality paired reads were merged with COPE v1.2.5, and unique nucleotide sequences were defined as clonotypes. MiTCR v1.1 was used to align the clonotypes against IMGT TRBV, TRBD and TRBJ reference segments. The analysis included only V-J combinations with a frequency above 0.0001, which together covered 99% to 99.2% of the repertoires. A TCS score was defined as the ratio between F50 (clonal expansion) and ExV (chaos), using BLOSUM62-based TCRdist between CDR3 peptides within each V-J. Welch's t-statistics and random forest reduced around 550 V-J features to 13, which were used in a naive Bayes classifier (R e1071). TCRdb ran its own pipeline on the public reads, namely fastp trimming at Q25 and MiXCR clone calling, and kept in-frame beta chains. A single entry per CDR3 protein holds the most common genes and DNA from its merged rows. Clone size and V and J calls follow TCRdb, not the original study. The sample table contains hundreds of thousands of distinct CDR3 sequences; only one count was recorded for 12% to 15% of them. The ten largest clones represent roughly 10% of the sample.

Points the paper makes about the study in general: Sample size was not statistically predetermined, and investigators were not blinded to group allocation. In validation, the model predicted progression to ophthalmopathy a median of roughly 6.2 months before onset, with approximately 71% sensitivity and around 76% specificity. Blood samples also contained most of the expanded thyroid clonotypes (frequency above 0.001), which suggests that blood repertoires may reflect thyroid immune responses. A 13 V-J signature model separated ophthalmopathy from stable hyperthyroidism, with approximately 86% sensitivity and 81% to 82% specificity in cross-validation and 80%/75% in testing.

The sample comprised blood. This receptor chain uses TRBV6-1 and TRBJ1-1; the D gene is perhaps TRBD1, from 6 matching bases. The sequence was obtained from a woman aged 18-29 years with Graves' hyperthyroidism. In nucleotide form, the sequence is TGTGCCAGCAGTGAATACAGGGTGTCGGCGAACACTGAAGCTTTCTTT. The resulting protein is CASSEYRVSANTEAFF.